The 22 T cell receptor beta chains below all came from one sample that was sequenced in a study of hypomethylating agent response in myelodysplastic syndrome. Sequenced by immunoSEQ multiplex PCR; TCRdb stores in-frame clones only, minus some. The repertoire holds some 1,700 clones, with about 88% as singletons. The specimen comprised bone marrow, sampled before or after starting hypomethylating agent treatment for myelodysplastic syndrome (not recorded which). The receptor set was obtained from a human donor with myelodysplastic syndrome.

The V gene is TRBV2, the J gene TRBJ1-1, with no clear D. V shed 4 bases and J shed 11 bases, with 14 bases lying between them. Germline V gene sequence: CDR1 SNHLY, CDR2 FYNNEI. The CDR3 has 12 amino acids. The CDR3, as DNA: TGTGCCAGCAGTGCAGGTTTCGGTGAGGCTTTCTTT. Translation: CASSAGFGEAFF.

This sequence joins TRBV21-1 and TRBJ2-1. TRBV21-1 is termed a pseudogene. The CDR3 consists of 15 residues. CDR3 protein: CASSKESRHYNEQFF. The CDR3 nucleotides are TGTGCCAGCAGCAAAGAGTCTAGACACTACAATGAGCAGTTCTTC.

The rearrangement links TRBV18 to TRBJ2-7, with TRBD1 matching over 8 bases. Germline assignment: CDR1 KGHSH and CDR2 LQKENI. V lost 3 bases and J lost 7; bases outside the gene matches: 8. The CDR3 is 14 amino acids. The CDR3: CASSPGDRLGEQYF. CDR3 in DNA: TGTGCCAGCTCACCGGGGGACAGGCTGGGAGAGCAGTACTTC.

This sequence joins TRBV29-1 and TRBJ2-7, with 9 bases matching TRBD2. The trim removed 2 bases at V and 7 bases at J, leaving 6 bases unmatched. The CDR3 has 13 amino acids. The germline V gene has CDR1 SQVTM and CDR2 ANQGSEA. The CDR3 coding sequence is TGCAGCGTTGAAATAGCGGGAGTGGGTGAGCAGTACTTC. As protein: CSVEIAGVGEQYF.

This clone has more than one count but fewer than ten. The V call is TRBV4-2, the J call TRBJ1-4; 7 positions agree with TRBD1. This CDR3 has 18 amino acids. Germline V gene lookup returns CDR1 LGHNA and CDR2 YNFKEQ. V lost 1 base to trimming and J lost 5 bases; unmatched junction nucleotides: 13. This chain's CDR3 is CASSQAPVNTGQNEKLFF. For the CDR3, the DNA is TGTGCCAGCAGCCAAGCACCTGTAAACACGGGACAGAATGAAAAACTGTTTTTT.

This chain uses TRBV5-4 with TRBJ2-1; tentatively, D is TRBD1 (6 bases). With 10 bases removed from V and 7 bases from J, the gap between germline ends came to 12 bases. CDR3 length: 11 amino acids. The germline gives CDR1 SGHNT, CDR2 YYREEE (reference sequence). CDR3 loop: CAVQGWNEQFF. As DNA, the CDR3 is TGTGCCGTACAGGGCTGGAATGAGCAGTTCTTC.

This rearrangement joins TRBV11-3 to TRBJ2-3; tentatively, D is TRBD2 (5 bases). This CDR3 is 13 amino acids long. Germline CDR1 is SGHNT and CDR2 is YENEEA. Trimming cost V 5 bases and J 4 bases, with 10 bases left between them. CDR3 residues: CASSEGSSDTQYF. CDR3 sequence (DNA): TGTGCCAGCAGCGAGGGCTCCTCAGATACGCAGTATTTT.

V gene TRBV19 combines with J gene TRBJ1-1; D is perhaps TRBD1 (6 bases). Germline V gene sequence: CDR1 LNHDA, CDR2 SQIVND (reference sequence). The CDR3 totals 14 residues. The V end lost 5 bases, the J end lost 3 bases, and 13 bases lay between the germline ends. The CDR3: CASSFSGEYTEAFF. Here the CDR3 DNA reads TGTGCCAGTAGTTTTTCAGGGGAATACACTGAAGCTTTCTTT.

V is TRBV5-5 and J is TRBJ1-5; D is perhaps TRBD1 (5 bases). Looked up from germline, CDR1 is SGHKS and CDR2 is YYEKEE (reference sequence). V was trimmed by 5 bases and J by 7 bases, leaving 13 bases between them. CDR3 length: 13 residues. The CDR3 here is CASRGEHWQPQHF. The CDR3 DNA reads as TGTGCCAGCAGAGGGGAGCATTGGCAGCCCCAGCATTTT.

The chain is built from TRBV15 and TRBJ2-2; no clear D. The germline gives CDR1 LNHNV, CDR2 YYDKDF (reference sequence). V was clipped by 0 bases and J by 1 base, with 27 bases between them. The CDR3 is made up of 22 amino acids. The CDR3 DNA is TGTGCCACCAGCAGAGAGGGCGGTCAGCCGCTCCTAGATACCGAGAACACCGGGGAGCTGTTTTTT. Its protein product is CATSREGGQPLLDTENTGELFF.

The CDR3 is CASSPLLKGTQYF. CDR3 nucleotides: TGTGCCAGCAGCCCTCTACTAAAAGGGACCCAGTACTTC. The V call is TRBV6-5, the J call TRBJ2-5, with D unclear. CDR1 is MNHEY and CDR2 is SVGAGI in the germline V gene. V was pared by 6 bases and J by 7 bases, with 15 bases between. CDR3 length equals 13 residues.

The rearrangement uses TRBV4-2 and TRBJ2-5, with 9 bases aligning to TRBD2. From germline, CDR1 is LGHNA and CDR2 YNFKEQ. The CDR3 runs to 18 residues. J was trimmed by 5 bases and V by 1 base; bases with no gene match: 14. The CDR3 is CASSQGQMRREGRETQYF. The CDR3 DNA reads as TGTGCCAGCAGCCAAGGGCAGATGCGGCGGGAGGGCCGTGAGACCCAGTACTTC.

The CDR3 region is CASSPRGAAYGYTF. The CDR3 DNA is TGTGCCAGCAGTCCCCGGGGGGCTGCCTATGGCTACACCTTC. The V gene is TRBV27, the J gene TRBJ1-2, with D possibly matching TRBD1 (6 bases). V gave up 5 bases and J gave up 4 bases, with 14 bases separating them. Germline CDR1 is MNHEY and CDR2 is SMNVEV (reference sequence). The CDR3 runs 14 residues.

J is TRBJ1-1 and V is TRBV7-3, with 8 bases aligning to TRBD1. V dropped 5 bases and J dropped 4; count of bases not matched to a gene: 6. The CDR3 sequence is 14 residues long. Germline V lookup: CDR1 SGHTA, CDR2 FQGTGA. The CDR3 bases are TGTGCCAGCAGCCTCGGACAGGGCGTCACTGAAGCTTTCTTT. It is translated as CASSLGQGVTEAFF.

The rearrangement joins TRBV30 to TRBJ1-3; D is ambiguous. Germline lookup yields CDR1 GTSNPN and CDR2 SVGIG (reference sequence). V lost 5 bases and J lost 0, with 8 bases in between. The CDR3 spans 13 residues. The DNA of the CDR3 is TGTGCCTGGGCGGCTGACTCTGGAAACACCATATATTTT. It specifies CAWAADSGNTIYF.

CDR3 DNA: TGTGCCAGCACCGAGGGGGCGCTAGGGGAAAAACTGTTTTTT. Its translation: CASTEGALGEKLFF. This sequence joins TRBV6-1 and TRBJ1-4, with TRBD1 identical over 7 bases. V trimming: 7 bases; J trimming: 8 bases; junction bases outside the gene matches: 10. Germline CDR1 and CDR2: MNHNS and SASEGT. CDR3 length equals 14 residues.

The chain links TRBV19 to TRBJ2-3; D unresolved. V shed 8 bases and J shed 2 bases, with 17 bases lying between them. The CDR3 totals 15 residues. The germline V gene has CDR1 LNHDA and CDR2 SQIVND (reference sequence). The CDR3 DNA is TGTGCCAGTTCCACGAAAACTGGAACCACAGATACGCAGTATTTT. Amino acids: CASSTKTGTTDTQYF. The variable domain in full, completed from reference TRBV19 and TRBJ2-3, reads DGGITQSPKYLFRKEGQNVTLSCEQNLNHDAMYWYRQDPGQGLRLIYYSQIVNDFQKGDIAEGYSVSREKKESFPLTVTSAQKNPTAFYLCASSTKTGTTDTQYFGPGTRLTVL.

The V gene is TRBV14, the J gene TRBJ2-2, with D uncertain. CDR1 and CDR2 from the germline V gene are SGHDN and FVKESK. V was cut by 5 bases and J by 1 base, with 5 bases left in between. The CDR3 contains 13 residues. The CDR3 sequence: CASSSQNTGELFF. As DNA, the CDR3 is TGTGCCAGCAGCTCCCAGAACACCGGGGAGCTGTTTTTT.

V and J are TRBV7-8 and TRBJ2-5, with TRBD1 matching over 7 bases. Germline V lookup: CDR1 SGHVS, CDR2 FQNEAQ. The ends lost 1 base at V and 5 bases at J; junction bases unmatched: 7. The CDR3 runs 15 residues. CDR3 residues: CASSLGQGRRETQYF. CDR3 DNA: TGTGCCAGCAGCTTAGGACAGGGTCGGCGGGAGACCCAGTACTTC.

The gene calls are TRBV27 and TRBJ1-1, with 9 bases that match TRBD1. J lost 2 bases, V lost 5 bases, and 6 bases had no gene match. Germline-derived CDR1 and CDR2 are MNHEY and SMNVEV (reference sequence). The CDR3 runs to 15 residues. The CDR3 loop is CASSKQGAQNTEAFF. DNA of the CDR3: TGTGCCAGCAGTAAACAGGGGGCCCAAAACACTGAAGCTTTCTTT.

The J gene is TRBJ1-1, the V gene TRBV18; D might be TRBD1 (5 bases). V was cut by 4 bases and J by 10 bases, with 16 bases left in between. This CDR3 has 13 amino acids. The germline V gene has CDR1 KGHSH and CDR2 LQKENI. The CDR3 loop is CASSRESGEGAFF. Here the CDR3 DNA reads TGTGCCAGCTCACGAGAATCGGGGGAGGGAGCTTTCTTT.

The chain joins TRBV5-8 to TRBJ2-3, with 8 bases fitting TRBD1. The CDR3 is made up of 14 amino acids. J gave up 5 bases and V 3 bases, and 5 bases lay outside the gene matches. Germline assignment: CDR1 SGHTS and CDR2 YDEGEE. CDR3 nucleotide sequence: TGTGCCAGCAGCTCTGGACAGGGTAAAGATACGCAGTATTTT. It specifies CASSSGQGKDTQYF.